Listed here are 32 T cell receptor beta chains from one sample, sequenced in a study of blood T cell repertoires in COVID-19. Some clones are missing from TCRdb's copy, which holds only in-frame ones; the method was immunoSEQ multiplex PCR. Among about 120,000 clones listed, over 80% were seen once. Sequencing used PBMCs or T cells enriched from blood (not recorded which). Receptors originate from a woman in her thirties who had recovered from COVID-19.

This rearrangement joins TRBV19 to TRBJ1-5; D not certain. Germline assignment: CDR1 LNHDA and CDR2 SQIVND (reference sequence). This CDR3 region has 15 residues. V lost 5 bases and J 3 bases, leaving 14 bases between the germline ends. This CDR3 reads CASSPPGGPNQPQHF. The CDR3 DNA is TGTGCCAGTAGTCCGCCCGGCGGCCCCAATCAGCCCCAGCATTTT.

The chain joins TRBV6-2 or TRBV6-3 to TRBJ2-2; TRBD2 agrees at 7 bases. After removal of 1 base from V and 8 bases from J, the junction contained 10 bases not matched to a gene. CDR1 is MNHEY, CDR2 SVGEGT, per germline. This CDR3 contains 16 residues. The DNA of the CDR3 is TGTGCCAGCAGTTACTTGGCGGGAGTAGTCACTGGGGAGCTGTTTTTT. Its translation is CASSYLAGVVTGELFF.

V usage is TRBV4-3 and J usage is TRBJ2-5, with 10 positions matching TRBD2. Germline V CDR1 and CDR2: LGHNA, YSLEER. After removal of 4 bases from V and 7 bases from J, the junction contained 9 bases not matched to a gene. The CDR3 runs 15 residues. The chain's CDR3 is CASSPSSGSRGTQYF. The CDR3 nucleotides read TGCGCCAGCAGCCCTTCTAGCGGGAGTAGGGGGACCCAGTACTTC.

CDR3 in DNA: TGTGCCAGCAGCCCTTTAGTCTCCTCTGGAAACACCATATATTTT. Its protein is CASSPLVSSGNTIYF. The J gene is TRBJ1-3, the V gene TRBV9; D gene uncertain. Germline CDR1 is SGDLS and CDR2 is YYNGEE. Trimming took off 4 bases at V and 0 bases at J, with 11 bases between the two ends. The CDR3 is 15 amino acids.

The rearrangement joins TRBV7-9 to TRBJ2-1; 9 positions agree with TRBD2. The CDR3 totals 16 residues. V trimming: 2 bases; J trimming: 4 bases; junction bases outside the gene matches: 6. Looked up from germline, CDR1 is SEHNR and CDR2 is FQNEAQ (reference sequence). The CDR3, as DNA: TGTGCCAGCAGCTTACTGCGGGAGGGCCTGTACAATGAGCAGTTCTTC. Its translation is CASSLLREGLYNEQFF.

The chain recombines TRBV2 with TRBJ2-7; D might be TRBD1 (7 bases). Germline V gives CDR1 SNHLY, CDR2 FYNNEI. The CDR3 is 14 residues long. V was cut by 6 bases and J by 3 bases, with 15 bases left in between. DNA of the CDR3: TGTGCCAGCAGGACAGGGATGGGGGGCTACGAGCAGTACTTC. It specifies CASRTGMGGYEQYF.

This sequence joins TRBV30 and TRBJ1-5, with TRBD1 matching 10 bases. Germline V gene lookup returns CDR1 GTSNPN and CDR2 SVGIG (reference sequence). This CDR3 has 16 residues. The V gene end was trimmed by 2 bases and the J gene end by 2 bases; junction bases not matched to a gene: 6. The CDR3 nucleotides are TGTGCCTGGAGTCCAGACAGGGGGCGTGGCAATCAGCCCCAGCATTTT. Translated: CAWSPDRGRGNQPQHF.

V is TRBV30 and J is TRBJ2-7; maybe TRBD2 (5 bases). The ends were cut back, 2 bases at V and 1 base at J, with 6 bases in the middle. The CDR3 covers 12 residues. Germline CDR1 is GTSNPN and CDR2 is SVGIG (reference sequence). CDR3 DNA: TGTGCCTGGAGTCGGGATTCCTACGAGCAGTACTTC. Translating gives CAWSRDSYEQYF.

The chain joins TRBV4-3 to TRBJ2-1; no reliable D call. This CDR3 is built from 15 residues. Trimming pared 0 bases from V and 13 bases from J, leaving 19 bases between. In germline, CDR1 is LGHNA, CDR2 YSLEER. The CDR3 is CASSQEPGKSLAQFF. CDR3 DNA: TGCGCCAGCAGCCAAGAGCCAGGCAAGTCCCTCGCCCAGTTCTTC.

The chain's CDR3 is CATREGCYGYTF. The CDR3 nucleotides read TGTGCCACCAGGGAGGGTTGCTATGGCTACACCTTC. This sequence joins TRBV2 and TRBJ1-2, with D possibly being TRBD1 (5 bases). V was pared by 10 bases and J by 4 bases, with 13 bases between. The CDR3 consists of 12 residues. The germline V gene encodes CDR1 SNHLY and CDR2 FYNNEI.

This chain uses TRBV28 with TRBJ1-2, with 9 bases aligning to TRBD1. The CDR3 contains 13 residues. Germline CDR1 MDHEN, CDR2 SYDVKM. Trimming cost V 3 bases and J 6 bases; bases outside gene matches: 2. CDR3 DNA: TGTGCCAGCAGTTTCACAGGGGGCGATGGCTACACCTTC. It yields the protein CASSFTGGDGYTF.

V and J are TRBV7-8 and TRBJ1-5; D not certain. Trimming removed 5 bases from V and 6 bases from J, with 17 bases in between. The germline V gene has CDR1 SGHVS and CDR2 FQNEAQ. The length of the CDR3 is 15 residues. DNA of the CDR3: TGTGCCAGCAGCGGGCGGGAGGGTTGGATTCAGCCCCAGCATTTT. It translates to CASSGREGWIQPQHF.

CDR3 residues: CASSQGLVTDEQFF. CDR3 DNA sequence: TGCGCCAGCAGCCAAGGACTAGTAACAGATGAGCAGTTCTTC. The chain carries TRBV4-1 and TRBJ2-1, with a tentative D call TRBD2 (6 bases). Per the germline V gene, CDR1 is MGHRA and CDR2 is YSYEKL. This CDR3 comprises 14 residues. Trimming took off 1 base at V and 8 bases at J, with 12 bases between the two ends.

The chain employs TRBV27 and TRBJ2-7; 8 bases agree with TRBD1. V lost 8 bases to trimming and J lost 3 bases; unmatched junction nucleotides: 6. The CDR3 is 13 residues long. The germline gives CDR1 MNHEY, CDR2 SMNVEV (reference sequence). In DNA form, the CDR3 reads TGTGCCAGCGCGGACAGGGTGGTCTACGAGCAGTACTTC. This translates into CASADRVVYEQYF.

This rearrangement joins TRBV7-2 to TRBJ1-5, with unresolved D. The CDR3 totals 14 residues. V was clipped by 5 bases and J by 1 base, with 9 bases between them. Looked up from germline, CDR1 is SGHTA and CDR2 is FQGNSA. Here the CDR3 DNA reads TGTGCCAGCAGCGAGGGTACAAGCAATCAGCCCCAGCATTTT. Amino acids: CASSEGTSNQPQHF.

The chain is built from TRBV7-6 and TRBJ2-1, with D possibly matching TRBD2 (6 bases). The V end lost 5 bases, the J end lost 9 bases, and 8 bases lay between the germline ends. Germline V gives CDR1 SGHVS, CDR2 FNYEAQ. CDR3 length: 11 residues. CDR3 sequence (DNA): TGTGCCAGCAGCCTGGGGGGTGAGCAGTTCTTC. This codes for CASSLGGEQFF.

V gene TRBV30 combines with J gene TRBJ2-1; 14 bases match TRBD2. The V segment lost 1 base and the J segment 1 base; nucleotides outside the gene matches: 3. CDR3 length equals 17 residues. From germline, CDR1 is GTSNPN and CDR2 SVGIG (reference sequence). The CDR3 reads CAWSGGLAGASYNEQFF. The CDR3 DNA reads TGTGCCTGGAGTGGGGGACTAGCGGGAGCATCCTACAATGAGCAGTTCTTC.

The chain carries TRBV10-3 and TRBJ2-1; TRBD2 agrees at 7 bases. The CDR3 is 15 amino acids. V lost 10 bases to trimming and J lost 4 bases; unmatched junction nucleotides: 13. From germline, CDR1 is ENHRY and CDR2 SYGVKD. The CDR3 here is CASRALAEAYNEQFF. CDR3 bases: TGTGCCAGCCGGGCCCTAGCGGAGGCTTACAATGAGCAGTTCTTC.

The V and J genes are TRBV4-3 and TRBJ1-4; possibly TRBD1 for D (6 bases). Germline V gene sequence: CDR1 LGHNA, CDR2 YSLEER. This CDR3 contains 16 residues. V lost 4 bases and J 7 bases, leaving 19 bases between the germline ends. The CDR3 DNA reads TGCGCCAGCAGCCGGGCAGGGGTGGGGGAGGGTGAAAAACTGTTTTTT. This codes for CASSRAGVGEGEKLFF.

The genes are TRBV5-5 and TRBJ1-2; D is undetermined. The V gene's germline CDR1 is SGHKS and CDR2 YYEKEE (reference sequence). The CDR3 length is 13 residues. Trimming shortened V by 6 bases and J by 3 bases, and 12 bases separated the two germline ends. The CDR3 DNA reads TGTGCCAGCACCCTCGCGCAAGACTATGGCTACACCTTC. Translation: CASTLAQDYGYTF.

The rearrangement links TRBV7-5 to TRBJ2-3; the D call in the table, TRBD1, was not verified against the DNA. TRBV7-5 is noted as a pseudogene. CDR3 length equals 17 residues. As DNA, the CDR3 is TGTGTCAGAAGCTTAGCGCCCCGGGACAGGGACACAGATACGCAGTATTTT. Encoded protein: CVRSLAPRDRDTDTQYF.

This clone was counted between two and nine times. The rearrangement uses TRBV5-4 and TRBJ1-3; TRBD1 agrees at 8 bases. Losses at the gene ends were 2 bases for V and 9 bases for J; bases not matched to a gene: 4. Looked up from germline, CDR1 is SGHNT and CDR2 is YYREEE (reference sequence). The CDR3 consists of 13 residues. The CDR3 reads CASSFGQGGTIYF. The CDR3 DNA reads as TGTGCCAGCAGCTTCGGACAGGGAGGCACCATATATTTT.

The chain combines TRBV27 with TRBJ1-2; 7 bases match TRBD1. The CDR3 covers 20 residues. Trimming took 3 bases from V and 0 from J; bases not matched to a gene: 19. Germline CDR1 MNHEY, CDR2 SMNVEV (reference sequence). The CDR3 is CASSFSRRGPGQEANYGYTF. The CDR3 DNA reads TGTGCCAGCAGTTTTAGTAGGAGGGGACCCGGACAGGAAGCTAACTATGGCTACACCTTC.

The chain couples TRBV19 to TRBJ1-5; unclear D gene. The germline V gene encodes CDR1 LNHDA and CDR2 SQIVND (reference sequence). Deletions cut 1 base from V and 1 base from J, with 14 bases between. The CDR3 loop spans 17 amino acids. The CDR3 protein is CASSIVGLGESNQPQHF. The CDR3 nucleotides are TGTGCCAGTAGTATAGTCGGGTTAGGTGAGAGCAATCAGCCCCAGCATTTT.

The V call is TRBV27, the J call TRBJ1-1, with a possible D match to TRBD1 (5 bases). Germline CDR1 and CDR2: MNHEY and SMNVEV (reference sequence). The CDR3 consists of 14 residues. Trimming cost V 5 bases and J 3 bases, with 13 bases left between them. In DNA, the CDR3 is TGTGCCAGCAGTCCCTTTTGGGGGGACACTGAAGCTTTCTTT. Translated: CASSPFWGDTEAFF.

CDR3 region: CASSPRTGGRYEQYF. The DNA for the CDR3 is TGTGCCAGCAGCCCCAGGACAGGGGGCAGGTACGAGCAGTACTTC. The chain employs TRBV11-2 and TRBJ2-7; TRBD1 agrees at 11 bases. This CDR3 contains 15 residues. Germline V gives CDR1 SGHAT, CDR2 FQNNGV. V lost 5 bases, J lost 4 bases, and 7 bases stayed unmatched.

The genes are TRBV5-4 and TRBJ2-2, with 7 nucleotides matching TRBD1. With V trimmed by 0 bases and J by 2 bases, 7 bases remained unmatched. CDR1 and CDR2 from the germline V gene are SGHNT and YYREEE (reference sequence). The CDR3 consists of 17 residues. Written as DNA, the CDR3 is TGTGCCAGCAGCTTGGGGGCCGGGACAGTAAACACCGGGGAGCTGTTTTTT. Protein product: CASSLGAGTVNTGELFF.

This clone occurred once. The chain couples TRBV6-5 to TRBJ2-7; 8 positions match TRBD1. Germline V gives CDR1 MNHEY, CDR2 SVGAGI. V dropped 7 bases and J dropped 3; count of bases not matched to a gene: 8. This CDR3 is built from 14 residues. CDR3 in amino acids: CASTQTGVVYEQYF. Here the CDR3 DNA reads TGTGCCAGCACCCAGACAGGGGTTGTCTACGAGCAGTACTTC.

The chain has TRBV18 and TRBJ2-7, with TRBD2 identical over 14 bases. CDR1 and CDR2 from the germline V gene are KGHSH and LQKENI. V lost 3 bases to trimming and J lost 6 bases; unmatched junction nucleotides: 4. The CDR3 covers 15 residues. The CDR3 sequence is CASSPETSGRGEQYF. The CDR3 region has the DNA TGTGCCAGCTCACCCGAGACTAGCGGGAGGGGCGAGCAGTACTTC.

J is TRBJ2-1 and V is TRBV7-8, with 10 bases matching TRBD2. Germline V CDR1 and CDR2: SGHVS, FQNEAQ. The J segment lost 9 bases and the V segment lost 5 bases, leaving 13 bases of the junction unmatched. The CDR3 is made up of 16 amino acids. CDR3 DNA: TGTGCCAGCAGCCCAAGGGGGCTAGCGGGAGTGGGTGAGCAGTTCTTC. The encoded protein is CASSPRGLAGVGEQFF.

The chain carries TRBV10-3 and TRBJ1-5; the match to TRBD1 covers 9 bases. J was trimmed by 3 bases and V by 6 bases; bases with no gene match: 6. The CDR3 covers 15 residues. Per germline, CDR1 ENHRY and CDR2 SYGVKD. The CDR3 region is CAIRKDRGLNQPQHF. The CDR3 nucleotides are TGTGCCATCAGGAAGGACAGGGGACTCAATCAGCCCCAGCATTTT.

This chain joins TRBV7-2 and TRBJ2-7, with a possible D match to TRBD2 (5 bases). Germline V lookup: CDR1 SGHTA, CDR2 FQGNSA. The CDR3 covers 12 residues. With 4 bases removed from V and 5 bases from J, the gap between germline ends came to 9 bases. The DNA of the CDR3 is TGTGCCAGCAGCTCCGGGGTCCACGAGCAGTACTTC. Its protein is CASSSGVHEQYF.